This TCR beta chain is drawn from a study of blood T cells in healthy people across ages. Donor samples were obtained from healthy Caucasian individuals from Russia, aged 6 to 90. This clonotype was seen ten or more times. In germline, CDR1 is SGHTA, CDR2 FQGNSA. This CDR3 is built from 14 residues. V gave up 3 bases and J gave up 6 bases; unmatched junction bases: 5. A sample-barcoded 5' primer and a J-beta primer mix were used in a second PCR of roughly 7 to 12 cycles. TCRdb independently ran MiXCR on the 5' RACE reads; one entry per CDR3 protein. The sample lists 900,000 to 950,000 distinct CDR3 sequences, 25% to 35% seen once, with 10% in the top ten. This sample also appeared in a second study, on T cells of mothers and their children.

The specimen sequenced was blood. This TCR derives from a woman between 40 and 55 years old in good health. The V gene is TRBV7-2, the J gene TRBJ2-3; 8 nucleotides align to TRBD1. The CDR3 reads CASSLPGQGDTQYF. The CDR3 DNA is TGTGCCAGCAGCTTGCCCGGACAGGGTGATACGCAGTATTTT. Looking up the rest from reference TRBV7-2 and TRBJ2-3 gives the full variable domain: GAGVSQSPSNKVTEKGKDVELRCDPISGHTALYWYRQSLGQGLEFLIYFQGNSAPDKSGLPSDRFSAERTGGSVSTLTIQRTQQEDSAVYLCASSLPGQGDTQYFGPGTRLTVL.